The rows below give T cell receptor beta chains drawn from one sample of a study of control samples from healthy donors and cancer patients. Profiled with immunoSEQ multiplex PCR; TCRdb holds only in-frame clones, not every one. The table has roughly 100,000 clones, about 89% seen once. The material sequenced was PBMCs. Receptor source: a man in his 60s with lung cancer. CDR3s include the opening cysteine and the closing phenylalanine or tryptophan. The D gene is left open where the match is weak. Rows may omit the clone size; those that give it use once, few, many or a size class.

j_call,d_call,v_call,clone_size,cdr3_aa,cdr3_nt
TRBJ1-2,.,TRBV5-4,.,CASSFSREWGYTF,TGTGCCAGCAGCTTTTCCAGGGAGTGGGGCTACACCTTC
TRBJ2-5,TRBD2,TRBV5-5,.,CASSSTSGVQETQYF,TGTGCCAGCAGCTCTACTAGCGGGGTCCAAGAGACCCAGTACTTC
TRBJ2-3,.,TRBV29-1,once,CSTRSTDTQYF,TGCAGCACCAGGAGCACAGATACGCAGTATTTT
TRBJ1-2,TRBD1,TRBV5-1,.,CASSRNRDRANYGYTF,TGCGCCAGCAGCAGAAACCGGGACAGGGCTAACTATGGCTACACCTTC
TRBJ1-1,.,TRBV6-6,.,CAATVGYTEAFF,TGTGCGGCGACAGTGGGGTACACTGAAGCTTTCTTT
TRBJ2-7,.,TRBV12-5,.,CASGLVNDEQYF,TGTGCTAGTGGTTTGGTAAACGACGAGCAGTACTTC
TRBJ2-2,.,TRBV10-1,.,CASNSGNTGELFF,TGCGCCAGCAATTCAGGGAACACCGGGGAGCTGTTTTTT
TRBJ1-3,.,TRBV9,.,CASSVGLLRGEKRNTIYF,TGTGCCAGCAGCGTAGGTTTATTAAGGGGAGAGAAAAGAAACACCATATATTTT
TRBJ2-5,.,TRBV7-8,.,CASSFNQETQYF,TGTGCCAGCAGCTTTAATCAAGAGACCCAGTACTTC
TRBJ2-4,TRBD1,TRBV3-1/TRBV3-2,.,CASTGQGVRDIQYF,TGTGCCAGCACCGGACAGGGAGTTCGGGACATTCAGTACTTC
TRBJ1-5,.,TRBV20-1,.,CSASTLSDIGNQPQHF,TGCAGTGCTAGTACCCTCTCGGACATCGGCAATCAGCCCCAGCATTTT
TRBJ1-6,.,TRBV27,once,CASSLRTAYNSPLHF,TGTGCCAGCAGTTTACGGACGGCCTATAATTCACCCCTCCACTTT
TRBJ1-1,.,TRBV25-1,.,CASSESGHLNTEAFF,TGTGCCAGCAGTGAGTCCGGACACTTGAACACTGAAGCTTTCTTT
TRBJ1-3,TRBD1,TRBV7-2,.,CASSSDRGLNTIYF,TGTGCCAGCAGTAGCGACAGGGGTTTAAACACCATATATTTT
TRBJ2-3,TRBD2,TRBV6-5,.,CASSLGGAVGTQYF,TGTGCCAGCAGCCTCGGGGGGGCGGTCGGTACGCAGTATTTT
TRBJ2-1,TRBD1,TRBV7-9,.,CASSLDRNYNEQFF,TGTGCCAGCAGCTTGGACAGGAACTACAATGAGCAGTTCTTC
TRBJ1-2,.,TRBV10-2,.,CASSGGGSGDYGYTF,TGCGCCAGCAGTGGAGGGGGGTCAGGGGACTATGGCTACACCTTC
TRBJ1-1,.,TRBV19,.,CASSPSAGFGYTEAFF,TGTGCCAGTAGCCCATCCGCGGGCTTCGGATACACTGAAGCTTTCTTT
TRBJ1-1,TRBD1,TRBV3-1/TRBV3-2,.,CASSPGQGNEAFF,TGTGCCAGCAGCCCCGGACAGGGGAATGAAGCTTTCTTT
TRBJ2-7,TRBD1,TRBV29-1,.,CSVTDRGLAYEQYF,TGCAGCGTCACCGACAGGGGTCTCGCCTACGAGCAGTACTTC
TRBJ1-1,.,TRBV30,.,CAWSEFRANTEAFF,TGTGCCTGGAGTGAATTCCGAGCGAACACTGAAGCTTTCTTT
TRBJ2-2,.,TRBV7-9,few,CASSMGGAGPGELFF,TGTGCCAGCAGTATGGGGGGCGCGGGCCCCGGGGAGCTGTTTTTT
TRBJ2-7,.,TRBV27,.,CASRSLGRSYEQYF,TGTGCCAGCAGGTCCCTGGGACGATCCTACGAGCAGTACTTC
TRBJ2-2,TRBD2,TRBV11-3,.,CASGLAGRSTGELFF,TGTGCCAGCGGACTAGCGGGGAGGAGCACCGGGGAGCTGTTTTTT
TRBJ1-1,.,TRBV18,.,CASSLMNINSDTEAFF,TGTGCCAGCTCACTAATGAATATTAATTCGGACACTGAAGCTTTCTTT
TRBJ1-4,.,TRBV18,.,CASSPLGGKVEKLFF,TGTGCCAGCTCACCGCTCGGGGGCAAGGTGGAGAAACTGTTTTTT
TRBJ2-2,TRBD2,TRBV5-1,.,CASSSTSGPTGELFF,TGCGCCAGCAGTTCGACTAGCGGCCCTACCGGGGAGCTGTTTTTT
TRBJ2-3,.,TRBV24-1,.,CATSDLGGLGTDTQYF,TGTGCCACCAGTGATTTGGGGGGGTTGGGGACAGATACGCAGTATTTT
TRBJ1-5,TRBD1,TRBV9,.,CASAPGQGMGNQPQHF,TGTGCCAGCGCCCCGGGACAGGGAATGGGCAATCAGCCCCAGCATTTT
TRBJ1-4,.,TRBV6-6,.,CASSYFGSYEKLFF,TGTGCCAGCAGTTACTTCGGGTCGTATGAAAAACTGTTTTTT
TRBJ2-1,.,TRBV7-3,.,CASSLPGRRGEQFF,TGTGCCAGCAGCTTACCTGGGCGCAGGGGTGAGCAGTTCTTC
TRBJ2-1,.,TRBV30,.,CAWSPGLSNEQFF,TGTGCCTGGAGTCCGGGGCTATCGAATGAGCAGTTCTTC
TRBJ1-2,.,TRBV27,.,CASRFYLGGYTF,TGTGCCAGCAGGTTCTATTTGGGAGGCTACACCTTC
TRBJ1-5,.,TRBV12-5,.,CASGSGQTSNQPQHF,TGTGCTAGTGGTTCAGGACAGACTAGCAATCAGCCCCAGCATTTT
TRBJ1-3,TRBD1,TRBV7-2,.,CASSLRRTGGVGNTIYF,TGTGCCAGCAGCTTAAGAAGGACAGGGGGAGTTGGAAACACCATATATTTT
TRBJ1-2,.,TRBV19,once,CASSTTGYSLWLRTNDGYTF,TGTGCCAGTAGTACGACAGGTTATAGCCTCTGGCTTAGAACGAACGATGGCTACACCTTC
TRBJ2-3,TRBD1,TRBV10-2,.,CASRLTGGLDTQYF,TGCGCCAGCAGACTCACAGGGGGCTTAGATACGCAGTATTTT
TRBJ2-5,.,TRBV11-3,.,CASSLLGLETQYF,TGTGCCAGCAGCTTATTAGGGCTCGAGACCCAGTACTTC
TRBJ2-7,TRBD2,TRBV13,.,CASSLRLAGTHEQYF,TGTGCCAGCAGCCTACGACTAGCGGGAACCCACGAGCAGTACTTC